These 29 T cell receptor beta chains were all obtained from the same sample, sequenced in a study of siplizumab effects on memory and regulatory T cells. The table came from immunoSEQ multiplex PCR; TCRdb's copy has only in-frame clones and leaves some out. In the table there are roughly 64,000 clones, 96% of which are singletons. What was sequenced was naive CD8+ T cells sorted from blood. The receptor set was obtained from a human donor in good health.

The chain employs TRBV2 and TRBJ1-3; TRBD1 is a possible D gene (5 bases). This CDR3 is built from 14 residues. The V gene lost 10 bases and the J gene lost 0 bases, with 13 bases spanning the gap. Germline values: CDR1 SNHLY, CDR2 FYNNEI. In DNA form, the CDR3 reads TGTGCCACCCGGACCGACAGCTCTGGAAACACCATATATTTT. The encoded protein is CATRTDSSGNTIYF.

The chain links TRBV7-2 to TRBJ2-5; 11 bases are shared with TRBD2. Unmatched junction bases numbered 5, after V lost 1 base and J lost 1 base. CDR1 is SGHTA, CDR2 FQGNSA, per germline. CDR3 length equals 17 residues. The CDR3 spells CASSLETSGGLQETQYF. The CDR3 DNA is TGTGCCAGCAGCTTAGAAACTAGCGGGGGCCTCCAAGAGACCCAGTACTTC.

The chain is built from TRBV5-4 and TRBJ2-5; weak D call: TRBD2 (6 bases). TRBJ2-7 explains the end of the DNA better; the J call may be wrong. There are 16 residues in the CDR3. The germline V gene has CDR1 SGHNT and CDR2 YYREEE (reference sequence). The CDR3 DNA reads TGTGCCAGCAGCGACGGGGGAGCGGCGAAACCCTACGAGCAGTACTTC. Translation gives CASSDGGAAKPYEQYF.

This rearrangement joins TRBV4-1 to TRBJ2-7, with a possible D match to TRBD1 (5 bases). V was pared by 1 base and J by 5 bases, with 9 bases between. Germline-derived CDR1 and CDR2 are MGHRA and YSYEKL. The CDR3 totals 13 residues. CDR3 sequence (DNA): TGCGCCAGCAGCCAAGTAATAGGGGACGAGCAGTACTTC. Translating gives CASSQVIGDEQYF.

CDR3 amino acids: CASSVVGDGELFF. The CDR3 coding sequence is TGTGCCAGCAGCGTAGTAGGGGACGGGGAGCTGTTTTTT. The chain employs TRBV9 and TRBJ2-2; D is possibly TRBD1 (5 bases). In germline, CDR1 is SGDLS, CDR2 YYNGEE. The CDR3 contains 13 residues. Trimming shortened V by 0 bases and J by 7 bases, and 7 bases separated the two germline ends.

CDR3 in amino acids: CASSELQGGETQYF. CDR3 DNA sequence: TGTGCCAGCAGTGAATTACAGGGAGGGGAGACCCAGTACTTC. The V and J genes are TRBV6-1 and TRBJ2-5; D possibly corresponds to TRBD2 (7 bases). Per the germline V gene, CDR1 is MNHNS and CDR2 is SASEGT. This CDR3 comprises 14 residues. V was clipped by 2 bases and J by 5 bases, with 12 bases between them.

The chain joins TRBV4-3 to TRBJ1-1; D gene ambiguous. Trimming pared 0 bases from V and 1 base from J, leaving 9 bases between. Germline V lookup: CDR1 LGHNA, CDR2 YSLEER. The CDR3 runs 15 residues. CDR3 coding DNA: TGCGCCAGCAGCCAAGATTCGACCCAGAACACTGAAGCTTTCTTT. Translating it yields CASSQDSTQNTEAFF.

The table lists this clone with a count of one. V and J are TRBV7-9 and TRBJ2-3; 8 nucleotides line up with TRBD2. The J segment lost 0 bases and the V segment lost 5 bases, leaving 4 bases of the junction unmatched. CDR1 and CDR2 from the germline V gene are SEHNR and FQNEAQ (reference sequence). The CDR3 sequence is 15 residues long. CDR3 sequence (DNA): TGTGCCAGCAGCCGAATAGCGGGGAGCACAGATACGCAGTATTTT. Protein sequence: CASSRIAGSTDTQYF. The full variable domain, completed using reference TRBV7-9 and TRBJ2-3, is DTGVSQNPRHKITKRGQNVTFRCDPISEHNRLYWYRQTLGQGPEFLTYFQNEAQLEKSRLLSDRFSAERPKGSFSTLEIQRTEQGDSAMYLCASSRIAGSTDTQYFGPGTRLTVL.

V is TRBV19 and J is TRBJ2-7; D call uncertain. V shed 8 bases and J shed 3 bases, with 14 bases lying between them. The germline CDR1 and CDR2 sequences are LNHDA and SQIVND (reference sequence). This CDR3 region has 13 residues. The CDR3 DNA sequence: TGTGCCAGTCGTCCAGCCGTAAACTACGAGCAGTACTTC. It encodes CASRPAVNYEQYF.

The chain couples TRBV4-1 to TRBJ2-1; a possible D gene is TRBD2 (6 bases). CDR3 length: 15 residues. V lost 3 bases and J lost 5, with 14 bases in between. The germline V gene encodes CDR1 MGHRA and CDR2 YSYEKL. The CDR3 reads CASSQGGISDNEQFF. The CDR3 bases are TGCGCCAGCAGCCAGGGCGGGATAAGCGACAATGAGCAGTTCTTC.

This clone is a singleton in its sample. V usage is TRBV4-1 and J usage is TRBJ2-7; no clear D gene. In germline, CDR1 is MGHRA, CDR2 YSYEKL. The CDR3 extends over 15 amino acids. V was shortened by 1 base and J by 2 bases, with 12 bases between the two germline ends. In DNA, the CDR3 is TGCGCCAGCAGCCAAGTGGGCTTATCTACCTACGAGCAGTACTTC. It codes for CASSQVGLSTYEQYF.

CDR3 region: CASSFASYEQYF. For the CDR3, the DNA is TGTGCCAGCAGCTTCGCCTCCTACGAGCAGTACTTC. This chain joins TRBV7-9 and TRBJ2-7; D uncertain. This CDR3 is 12 amino acids long. CDR1 SEHNR and CDR2 FQNEAQ come from the germline V gene (reference sequence). V lost 3 bases and J 0 bases, leaving 3 bases between the germline ends.

V gene TRBV27 combines with J gene TRBJ1-2, with D unclear. Trimming shortened V by 7 bases and J by 8 bases, and 11 bases separated the two germline ends. Germline assignment: CDR1 MNHEY and CDR2 SMNVEV (reference sequence). There are 11 residues in the CDR3. The CDR3 reads CASTYAKGYTF. CDR3 sequence (DNA): TGTGCCAGCACCTATGCAAAGGGCTACACCTTC.

This rearrangement joins TRBV7-9 to TRBJ2-3, with no clear D. This CDR3 is 13 amino acids long. CDR1 and CDR2 (germline): SEHNR, FQNEAQ (reference sequence). Trimming cost V 5 bases and J 0 bases, with 6 bases left between them. CDR3 DNA: TGTGCCAGCAGCCCACTTAGCACAGATACGCAGTATTTT. It encodes CASSPLSTDTQYF. Supplemented by reference TRBV7-9 and TRBJ2-3, the full variable domain reads DTGVSQNPRHKITKRGQNVTFRCDPISEHNRLYWYRQTLGQGPEFLTYFQNEAQLEKSRLLSDRFSAERPKGSFSTLEIQRTEQGDSAMYLCASSPLSTDTQYFGPGTRLTVL.

The rearrangement joins TRBV6-5 to TRBJ2-7; TRBD1 matches at 10 bases. Germline loops: CDR1 MNHEY, CDR2 SVGAGI. V lost 6 bases and J lost 3; bases outside the gene matches: 2. The CDR3 runs to 13 residues. CDR3 sequence: CASRGDRGYEQYF. CDR3 coding DNA: TGTGCCAGCAGGGGGGACAGGGGCTACGAGCAGTACTTC.

The sample holds one count of this clone. The chain combines TRBV27 with TRBJ2-1; tentatively, D is TRBD1 (5 bases). The germline CDR1 and CDR2 sequences are MNHEY and SMNVEV (reference sequence). V shed 2 bases and J shed 5 bases, with 10 bases lying between them. CDR3 size: 14 residues. CDR3 loop: CASSLQGADNEQFF. The CDR3 nucleotides read TGTGCCAGCAGTTTACAGGGCGCAGACAATGAGCAGTTCTTC.

The chain is built from TRBV5-4 and TRBJ2-3, with TRBD2 matching 13 bases. The CDR3 runs to 15 residues. Germline-derived CDR1 and CDR2 are SGHNT and YYREEE (reference sequence). Trimming cost V 4 bases and J 5 bases; bases outside gene matches: 4. DNA for the CDR3: TGTGCCAGCAGCACTAGCGGGGGGGCCTTAGATACGCAGTATTTT. Translating it yields CASSTSGGALDTQYF.

V is TRBV4-2 and J is TRBJ2-5; 12 nucleotides agree with TRBD2. Germline lookup yields CDR1 LGHNA and CDR2 YNFKEQ. J lost 2 bases, V lost 6 bases, and 4 bases had no gene match. The CDR3 is 15 residues long. CDR3 DNA sequence: TGTGCCAGCAGTGGACTAGCGGGACCTCAAGAGACCCAGTACTTC. This translates into CASSGLAGPQETQYF.

The chain couples TRBV30 to TRBJ2-3; TRBD1 matches at 10 bases. CDR1 is GTSNPN, CDR2 SVGIG, per germline (reference sequence). This CDR3 contains 14 residues. The V segment lost 4 bases and the J segment 5 bases; nucleotides outside the gene matches: 6. DNA for the CDR3: TGTGCCTGGACGACAGGGGGCGCGGAAGATACGCAGTATTTT. Amino acid sequence: CAWTTGGAEDTQYF. Combining the CDR3 with reference TRBV30 and TRBJ2-3 gives the whole variable domain SQTIHQWPATLVQPVGSPLSLECTVEGTSNPNLYWYRQAAGRGLQLLFYSVGIGQISSEVPQNLSASRPQDRQFILSSKKLLLSDSGFYLCAWTTGGAEDTQYFGPGTRLTVL.

The chain carries TRBV19 and TRBJ2-3; D not certain. CDR3 size: 13 residues. V shed 7 bases and J shed 0 bases, with 8 bases lying between them. Germline V gene sequence: CDR1 LNHDA, CDR2 SQIVND (reference sequence). CDR3 region: CASTEYSTDTQYF. DNA for the CDR3: TGTGCCAGTACTGAATATAGCACAGATACGCAGTATTTT. Drawing the rest from reference TRBV19 and TRBJ2-3, the complete variable domain is DGGITQSPKYLFRKEGQNVTLSCEQNLNHDAMYWYRQDPGQGLRLIYYSQIVNDFQKGDIAEGYSVSREKKESFPLTVTSAQKNPTAFYLCASTEYSTDTQYFGPGTRLTVL.

Concerning this clone itself: A junction boundary mismatches the germline segment, possibly from a read error. V is TRBV10-1 and J is TRBJ2-3, with D tentatively TRBD2 (5 bases). CDR3 length: 13 amino acids. Germline assignment: CDR1 WNHNN and CDR2 SYGVQD (reference sequence). The CDR3 is CASSENSGEGLNF. The CDR3 DNA sequence: TGCGCCAGCAGTGAGAATAGTGGTGAGGGCCTCAATTTT.

This chain links TRBV28 with TRBJ2-3; D unclear. Germline V CDR1 and CDR2: MDHEN, SYDVKM. The V end was cut by 7 bases, the J end by 0 bases, with 11 bases between. This CDR3 region has 14 residues. The CDR3 region has the DNA TGTGCCAGCACCGCGCTGGGTAGCACAGATACGCAGTATTTT. This translates into CASTALGSTDTQYF.

This sequence joins TRBV19 and TRBJ1-2; D is uncertain. In germline, CDR1 is LNHDA, CDR2 SQIVND (reference sequence). This CDR3 has 14 residues. V was trimmed by 8 bases and J by 1 base, leaving 14 bases between them. DNA of the CDR3: TGTGCCAGTTCAAGCGTAGGGCGTAACTATGGCTACACCTTC. It is translated as CASSSVGRNYGYTF.

The V gene is TRBV11-3, the J gene TRBJ1-1; D is uncertain. The CDR3 is made up of 9 amino acids. The germline V gene encodes CDR1 SGHNT and CDR2 YENEEA. The V end lost 5 bases, the J end lost 11 bases, and 6 bases lay between the germline ends. The chain's CDR3 is CASSIWAFF. CDR3 DNA: TGTGCCAGCAGCATTTGGGCTTTCTTT.

The rearrangement links TRBV6-5 to TRBJ1-1, with TRBD1 identical over 8 bases. This CDR3 has 15 residues. The J segment lost 2 bases and the V segment lost 0 bases, leaving 2 bases of the junction unmatched. Germline V lookup: CDR1 MNHEY, CDR2 SVGAGI. The CDR3 loop is CASSYSQGGNTEAFF. Written as DNA, the CDR3 is TGTGCCAGCAGTTACTCACAGGGGGGTAACACTGAAGCTTTCTTT.

The chain has TRBV27 and TRBJ2-7; D is perhaps TRBD1 or TRBD2 (5 bases each). Germline V gene data show CDR1 as MNHEY and CDR2 as SMNVEV (reference sequence). V lost 7 bases and J 3 bases, leaving 10 bases between the germline ends. This CDR3 has 12 residues. Written as DNA, the CDR3 is TGTGCCAGCACGGGACCCAACTACGAGCAGTACTTC. Translated: CASTGPNYEQYF.

This clone was detected once. J is TRBJ2-5 and V is TRBV5-4; D uncertain. This CDR3 is built from 13 residues. CDR1 SGHNT and CDR2 YYREEE come from the germline V gene (reference sequence). V dropped 1 base and J dropped 2 bases, with 6 bases sitting between them. This CDR3 reads CASSLSPQETQYF. DNA for the CDR3: TGTGCCAGCAGCTTGTCACCACAAGAGACCCAGTACTTC.

The chain combines TRBV9 with TRBJ2-3; 9 bases agree with TRBD2. V was pared by 3 bases and J by 3 bases, with 8 bases of the junction left unmatched. CDR3 size: 16 residues. Germline V lookup: CDR1 SGDLS, CDR2 YYNGEE. CDR3 coding DNA: TGTGCCAGCAGCGCTGAGAGCGGGGGGCCGACAGATACGCAGTATTTT. Protein product: CASSAESGGPTDTQYF.

Comments on this clone: As the CDR3 is not closed by the conserved phenylalanine or tryptophan, this likely results from a read error. This chain connects TRBV2 to TRBJ2-7, with TRBD1 matching over 10 bases. CDR1 is SNHLY, CDR2 FYNNEI, per germline. Trimming removed 2 bases from V and 2 bases from J; junction bases left unmatched: 3. The CDR3 is 15 residues long. In DNA, the CDR3 is TGTGCCAGCAGTGAAATAGGACAGGGGGCCTACGAGCAGTACCTC. Translation: CASSEIGQGAYEQYL.